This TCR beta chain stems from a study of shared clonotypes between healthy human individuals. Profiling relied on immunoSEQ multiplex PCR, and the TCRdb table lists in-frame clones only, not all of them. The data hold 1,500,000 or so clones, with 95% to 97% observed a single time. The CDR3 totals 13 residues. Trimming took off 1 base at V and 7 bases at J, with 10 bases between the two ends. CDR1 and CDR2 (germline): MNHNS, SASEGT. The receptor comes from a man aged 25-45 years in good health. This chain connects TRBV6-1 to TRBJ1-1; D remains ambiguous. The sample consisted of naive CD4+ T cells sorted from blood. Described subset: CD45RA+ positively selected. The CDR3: CASSEVWVGEAFF. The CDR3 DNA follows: TGTGCCAGCAGTGAAGTATGGGTGGGTGAAGCTTTCTTT.